This T cell receptor beta chain was sequenced for a study of metastatic and nonmetastatic thyroid tumors. Study-level information: Repertoires from malignant and benign thyroid patients were compared across blood and tumor or nodule tissue.

Before thyroid surgery, none of the patients had received any treatment. Points on this clone: What it binds is unknown.

Study-level results: TCR beta diversity was reportedly significantly higher in malignant thyroid tumors than benign nodules, in blood and tumor.

TCRdb reanalyzed the PCR reads via MiXCR. Among 30,000 or so clones listed, 20% to 25% were seen once. The sequence was obtained from a female donor with papillary thyroid cancer or a benign thyroid nodule (not recorded which). Some clones in this sample may be carry-over from other donors' samples. The sequenced material came from blood.

This chain's CDR3 is CASILDRTDDFF. The CDR3 DNA follows: TGTGCCAGCATCCTTGATAGGACTGATGATTTCTTT. This sequence joins TRBV5-8 and TRBJ1-1; D gene uncertain. This CDR3 comprises 12 residues. The germline V gene encodes CDR1 SGHTS and CDR2 YDEGEE. The V end was cut by 6 bases, the J end by 13 bases, with 19 bases between.